The present T cell receptor beta chain was sequenced within a study of blood T cell repertoires in COVID-19. The germline gives CDR1 GTSNPN, CDR2 SVGIG (reference sequence). V was pared by 1 base and J by 7 bases, with 8 bases of the junction left unmatched. The CDR3 is 16 amino acids. Authors' analysis steps: Amplification of reference gene primers provided the estimated nucleated cell counts. Profiling relied on immunoSEQ multiplex PCR, and the TCRdb table lists in-frame clones only, not all of them. V, J and clone size are those of that table, while D and trimming were read from the DNA. There are 15,000 to 20,000 clones in the sample; approximately 85% occur only once, and 64% lies in the top ten.

This clonotype was sampled from a man older than 75 with acute or convalescent COVID-19. Sequencing input: peripheral blood. The rearrangement joins TRBV30 to TRBJ2-5; TRBD2 matches 14 bases. The CDR3 DNA is TGTGCCTGGAGTGGGACGGGACTAGCGGGGGATGGGACCCAGTACTTC. This translates into CAWSGTGLAGDGTQYF.